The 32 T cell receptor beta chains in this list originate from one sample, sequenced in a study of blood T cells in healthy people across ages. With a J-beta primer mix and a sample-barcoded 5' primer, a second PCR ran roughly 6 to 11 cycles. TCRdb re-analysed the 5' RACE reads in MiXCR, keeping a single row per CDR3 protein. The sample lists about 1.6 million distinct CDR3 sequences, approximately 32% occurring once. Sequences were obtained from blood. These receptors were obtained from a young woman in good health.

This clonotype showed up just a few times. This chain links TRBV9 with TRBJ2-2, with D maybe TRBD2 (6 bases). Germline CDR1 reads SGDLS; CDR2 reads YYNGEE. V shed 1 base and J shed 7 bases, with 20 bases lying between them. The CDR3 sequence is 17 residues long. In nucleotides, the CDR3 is TGTGCCAGCAGCGTATTGGGGGGACTGAGTTACGGCGGGGAGCTGTTTTTT. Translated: CASSVLGGLSYGGELFF.

CDR3 residues: CASSSGQGGSRGYTF. The CDR3 DNA is TGTGCCAGCAGCTCGGGACAGGGGGGCTCGAGAGGCTACACCTTC. The chain has TRBV28 and TRBJ1-2; TRBD1 aligns across 11 bases. From germline, CDR1 is MDHEN and CDR2 SYDVKM. V lost 6 bases to trimming and J lost 8 bases; unmatched junction nucleotides: 11. This CDR3 spans 15 amino acids.

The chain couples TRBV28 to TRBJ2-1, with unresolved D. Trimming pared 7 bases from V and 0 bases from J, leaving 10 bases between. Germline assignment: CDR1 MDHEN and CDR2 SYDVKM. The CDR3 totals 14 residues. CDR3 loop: CASTALSSYNEQFF. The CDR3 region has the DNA TGTGCCAGCACGGCCCTCAGCTCCTACAATGAGCAGTTCTTC.

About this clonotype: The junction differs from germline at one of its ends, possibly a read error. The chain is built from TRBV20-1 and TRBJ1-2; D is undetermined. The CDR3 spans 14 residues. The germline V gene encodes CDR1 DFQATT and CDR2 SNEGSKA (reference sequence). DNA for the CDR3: TGCAGTGCTAGAATGGCAGGACCCGACTATGGCCACACCTTC. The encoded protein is CSARMAGPDYGHTF.

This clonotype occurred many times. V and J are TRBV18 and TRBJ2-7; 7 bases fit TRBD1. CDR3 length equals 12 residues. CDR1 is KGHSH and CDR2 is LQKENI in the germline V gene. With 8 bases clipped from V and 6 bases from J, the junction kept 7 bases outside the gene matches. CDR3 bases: TGTGCCAGCAGTCCACAGGGGAGCGAGCAGTACTTC. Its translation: CASSPQGSEQYF.

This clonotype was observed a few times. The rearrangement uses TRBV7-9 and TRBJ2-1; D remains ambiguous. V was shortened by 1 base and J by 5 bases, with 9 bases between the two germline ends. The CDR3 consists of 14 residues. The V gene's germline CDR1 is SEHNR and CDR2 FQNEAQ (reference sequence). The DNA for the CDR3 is TGTGCCAGCAGCTTAGTCGCTGTGAACAATGAGCAGTTCTTC. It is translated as CASSLVAVNNEQFF.

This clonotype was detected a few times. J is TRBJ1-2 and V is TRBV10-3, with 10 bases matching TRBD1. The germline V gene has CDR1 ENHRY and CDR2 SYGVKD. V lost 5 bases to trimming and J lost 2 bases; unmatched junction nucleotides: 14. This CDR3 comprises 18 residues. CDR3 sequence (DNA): TGTGCCATCAGTTTCCCAGGGACAGGGGAAGGAGTCAACTATGGCTACACCTTC. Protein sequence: CAISFPGTGEGVNYGYTF.

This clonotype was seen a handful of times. This CDR3 is CAISDKGLGLYNEQFF. The DNA of the CDR3 is TGTGCCATCAGTGATAAGGGACTAGGACTCTACAATGAGCAGTTCTTC. The chain is built from TRBV10-3 and TRBJ2-1; 8 bases fit TRBD2. Germline loops: CDR1 ENHRY, CDR2 SYGVKD. The CDR3 length is 16 residues. V gave up 3 bases and J gave up 3 bases; unmatched junction bases: 7.

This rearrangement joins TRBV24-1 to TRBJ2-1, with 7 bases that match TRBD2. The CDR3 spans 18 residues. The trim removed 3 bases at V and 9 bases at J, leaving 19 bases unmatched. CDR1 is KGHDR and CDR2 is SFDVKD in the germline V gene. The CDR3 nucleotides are TGTGCCACCAGTGATCCCGGGAGATGGACTAGTTCATCGAGTGAGCAGTTCTTC. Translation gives CATSDPGRWTSSSSEQFF.

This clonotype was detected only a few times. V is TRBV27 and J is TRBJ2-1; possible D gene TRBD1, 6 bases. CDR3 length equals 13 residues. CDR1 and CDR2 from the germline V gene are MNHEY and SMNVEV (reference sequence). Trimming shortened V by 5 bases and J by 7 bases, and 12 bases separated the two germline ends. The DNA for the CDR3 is TGTGCCAGCAGTCCTAGACAGGCAAATGAGCAGTTCTTC. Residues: CASSPRQANEQFF.

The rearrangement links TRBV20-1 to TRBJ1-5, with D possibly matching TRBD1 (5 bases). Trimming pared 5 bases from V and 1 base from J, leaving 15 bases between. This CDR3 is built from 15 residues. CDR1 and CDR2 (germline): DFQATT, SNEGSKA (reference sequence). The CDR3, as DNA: TGCAGTGCTTCCCGTGGGGGATCGAGCAATCAGCCCCAGCATTTT. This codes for CSASRGGSSNQPQHF.

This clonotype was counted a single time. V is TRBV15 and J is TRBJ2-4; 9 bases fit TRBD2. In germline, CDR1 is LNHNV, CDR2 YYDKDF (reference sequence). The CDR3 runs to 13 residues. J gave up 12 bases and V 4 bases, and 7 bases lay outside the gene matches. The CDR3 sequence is CATSTIAGESQYF. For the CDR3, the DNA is TGTGCCACCAGCACTATAGCGGGAGAGAGTCAGTACTTC.

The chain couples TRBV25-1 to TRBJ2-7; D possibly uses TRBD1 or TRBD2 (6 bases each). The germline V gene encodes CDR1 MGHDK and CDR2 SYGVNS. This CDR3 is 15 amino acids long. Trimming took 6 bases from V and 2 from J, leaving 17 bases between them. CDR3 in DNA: TGTGCCAGCAGGGTCGGAGAGGGGGGTCCCTACGAGCAGTACTTC. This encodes CASRVGEGGPYEQYF.

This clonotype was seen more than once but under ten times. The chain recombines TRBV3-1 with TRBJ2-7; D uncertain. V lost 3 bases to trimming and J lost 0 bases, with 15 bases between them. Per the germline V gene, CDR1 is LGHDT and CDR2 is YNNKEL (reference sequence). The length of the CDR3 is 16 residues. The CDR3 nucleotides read TGTGCCAGCAGCCAGAGAATGGGGTTGAGCTCCTACGAGCAGTACTTC. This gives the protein CASSQRMGLSSYEQYF.

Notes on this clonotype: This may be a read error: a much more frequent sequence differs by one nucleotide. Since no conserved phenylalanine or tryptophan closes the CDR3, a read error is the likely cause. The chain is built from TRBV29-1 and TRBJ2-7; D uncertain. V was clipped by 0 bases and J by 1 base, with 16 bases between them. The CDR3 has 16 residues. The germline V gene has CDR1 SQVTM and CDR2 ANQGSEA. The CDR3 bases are TGCAGCGTTGAAGATTCCCACGGAACGACTTCCTACGAGCAGTACTCC. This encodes CSVEDSHGTTSYEQYS.

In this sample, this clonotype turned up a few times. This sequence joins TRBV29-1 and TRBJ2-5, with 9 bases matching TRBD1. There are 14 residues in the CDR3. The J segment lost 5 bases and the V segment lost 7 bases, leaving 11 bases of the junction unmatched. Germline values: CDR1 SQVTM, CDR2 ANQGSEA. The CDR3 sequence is CSATGQGPSETQYF. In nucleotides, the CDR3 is TGCAGCGCCACGGGACAGGGACCTAGTGAGACCCAGTACTTC.

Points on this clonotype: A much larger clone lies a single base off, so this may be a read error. The CDR3 nucleotides read TGCAGCGTTGAAGGGGACGGGCTCTACGAGCAGTACTTC. This encodes CSVEGDGLYEQYF. This chain uses TRBV29-1 with TRBJ2-5; tentatively, D is TRBD1 or TRBD2 (5 bases each). The DNA end favors TRBJ2-7, so the J call may be wrong. The length of the CDR3 is 13 residues. CDR1 and CDR2 (germline): SQVTM, ANQGSEA.

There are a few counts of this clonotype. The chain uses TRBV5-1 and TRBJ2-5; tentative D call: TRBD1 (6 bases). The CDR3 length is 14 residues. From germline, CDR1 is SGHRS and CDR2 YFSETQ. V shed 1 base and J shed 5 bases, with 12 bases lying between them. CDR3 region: CASSLTGTVETQYF. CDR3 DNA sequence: TGCGCCAGCAGCTTGACAGGGACGGTGGAGACCCAGTACTTC.

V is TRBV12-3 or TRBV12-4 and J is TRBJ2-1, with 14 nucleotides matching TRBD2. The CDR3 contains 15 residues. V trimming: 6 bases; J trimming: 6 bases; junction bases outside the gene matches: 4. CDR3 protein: CASRGTSGSINEQFF. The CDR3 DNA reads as TGTGCCAGCAGGGGGACTAGCGGGAGCATCAATGAGCAGTTCTTC.

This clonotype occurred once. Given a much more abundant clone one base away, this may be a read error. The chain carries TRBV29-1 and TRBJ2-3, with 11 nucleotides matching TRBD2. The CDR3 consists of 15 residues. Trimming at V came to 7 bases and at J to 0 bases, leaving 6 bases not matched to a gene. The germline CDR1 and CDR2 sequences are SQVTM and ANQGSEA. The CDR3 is CSALTSGTSTDTQYF. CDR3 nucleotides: TGCAGCGCTCTGACTAGCGGGACTAGCACAGATACGCAGTATTTT.

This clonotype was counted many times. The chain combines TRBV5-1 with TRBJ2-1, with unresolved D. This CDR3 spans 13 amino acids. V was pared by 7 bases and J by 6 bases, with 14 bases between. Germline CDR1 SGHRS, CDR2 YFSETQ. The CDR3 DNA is TGCGCCAGCCGTTACGGGTCGGGCAATGAGCAGTTCTTC. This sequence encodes CASRYGSGNEQFF.

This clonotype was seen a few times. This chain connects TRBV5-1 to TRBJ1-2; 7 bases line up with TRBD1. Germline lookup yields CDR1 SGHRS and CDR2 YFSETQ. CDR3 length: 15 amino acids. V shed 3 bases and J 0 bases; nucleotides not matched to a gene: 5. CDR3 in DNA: TGCGCCAGCAGCTGGGGACAGTCGGCTAACTATGGCTACACCTTC. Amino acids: CASSWGQSANYGYTF.

The CDR3 loop is CASSCSTFTGNTEAFF. The CDR3, as DNA: TGTGCCAGCAGTTGCTCCACCTTCACGGGGAACACTGAAGCTTTCTTT. The chain has TRBV6-2 or TRBV6-3 and TRBJ1-1; the D is unclear. Germline values: CDR1 MNHEY, CDR2 SVGEGT. V dropped 4 bases and J dropped 1 base, with 16 bases sitting between them. This CDR3 is 16 amino acids long.

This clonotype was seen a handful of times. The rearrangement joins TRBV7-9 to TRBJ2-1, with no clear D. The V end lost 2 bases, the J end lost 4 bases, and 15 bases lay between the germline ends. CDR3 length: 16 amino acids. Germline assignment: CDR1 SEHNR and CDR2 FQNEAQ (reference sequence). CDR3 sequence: CASSLSIESSYNEQFF. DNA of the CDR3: TGTGCCAGCAGCTTATCGATAGAAAGTAGTTACAATGAGCAGTTCTTC. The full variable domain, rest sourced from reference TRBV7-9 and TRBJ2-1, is DTGVSQNPRHKITKRGQNVTFRCDPISEHNRLYWYRQTLGQGPEFLTYFQNEAQLEKSRLLSDRFSAERPKGSFSTLEIQRTEQGDSAMYLCASSLSIESSYNEQFFGPGTRLTVL.

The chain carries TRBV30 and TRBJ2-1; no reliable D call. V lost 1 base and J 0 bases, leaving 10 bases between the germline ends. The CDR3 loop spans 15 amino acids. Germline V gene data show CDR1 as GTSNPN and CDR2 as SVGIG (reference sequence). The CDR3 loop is CAWSAFEYSYNEQFF. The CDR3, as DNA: TGTGCCTGGAGTGCATTCGAATACTCCTACAATGAGCAGTTCTTC.

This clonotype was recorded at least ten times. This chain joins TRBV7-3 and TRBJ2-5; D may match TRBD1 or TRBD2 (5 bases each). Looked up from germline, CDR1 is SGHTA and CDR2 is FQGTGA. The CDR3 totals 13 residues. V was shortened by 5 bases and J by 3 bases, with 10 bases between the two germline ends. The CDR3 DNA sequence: TGTGCCAGCAGCCTCGGGACCGAAGAGACCCAGTACTTC. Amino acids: CASSLGTEETQYF.

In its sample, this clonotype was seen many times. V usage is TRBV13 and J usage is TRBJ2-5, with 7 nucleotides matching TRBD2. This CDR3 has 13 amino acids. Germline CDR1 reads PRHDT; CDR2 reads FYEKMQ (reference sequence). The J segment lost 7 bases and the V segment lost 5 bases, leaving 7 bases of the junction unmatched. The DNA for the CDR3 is TGTGCCAGCAGCCTGACCGGGGAGGGGACCCAGTACTTC. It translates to CASSLTGEGTQYF.

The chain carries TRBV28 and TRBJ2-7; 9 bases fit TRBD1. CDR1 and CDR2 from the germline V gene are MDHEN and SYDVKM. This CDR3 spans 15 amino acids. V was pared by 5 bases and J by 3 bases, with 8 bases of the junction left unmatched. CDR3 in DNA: TGTGCCAGCAGTACCCCGGGACAGGGACTCTACGAGCAGTACTTC. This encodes CASSTPGQGLYEQYF. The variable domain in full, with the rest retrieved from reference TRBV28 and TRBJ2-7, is DVKVTQSSRYLVKRTGEKVFLECVQDMDHENMFWYRQDPGLGLRLIYFSYDVKMKEKGDIPEGYSVSREKKERFSLILESASTNQTSMYLCASSTPGQGLYEQYFGPGTRLTVT.

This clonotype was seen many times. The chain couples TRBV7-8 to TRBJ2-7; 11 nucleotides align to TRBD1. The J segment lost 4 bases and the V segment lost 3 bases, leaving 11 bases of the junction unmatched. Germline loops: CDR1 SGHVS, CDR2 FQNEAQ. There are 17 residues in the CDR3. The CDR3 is CASSFPGQGVHFYEQYF. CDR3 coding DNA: TGTGCCAGCAGCTTCCCGGGACAGGGGGTACATTTTTACGAGCAGTACTTC.

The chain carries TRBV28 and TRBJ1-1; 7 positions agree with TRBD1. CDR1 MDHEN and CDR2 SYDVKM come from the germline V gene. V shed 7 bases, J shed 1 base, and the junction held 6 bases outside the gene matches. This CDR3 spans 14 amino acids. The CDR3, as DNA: TGTGCCAGCAAACTGGGACAGCAGAACACTGAAGCTTTCTTT. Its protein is CASKLGQQNTEAFF.

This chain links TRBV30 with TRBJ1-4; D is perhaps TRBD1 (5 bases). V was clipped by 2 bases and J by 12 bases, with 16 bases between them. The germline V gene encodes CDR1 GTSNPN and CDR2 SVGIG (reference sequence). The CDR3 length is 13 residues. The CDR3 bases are TGTGCCTGGAGTCCGCTCAGGGACTCGGAACTGTTTTTT. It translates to CAWSPLRDSELFF.

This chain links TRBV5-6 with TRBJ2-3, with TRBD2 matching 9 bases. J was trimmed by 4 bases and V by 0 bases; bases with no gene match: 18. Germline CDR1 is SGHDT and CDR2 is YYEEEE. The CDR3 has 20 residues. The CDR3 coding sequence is TGTGCCAGCAGCTTGGTGGTATCGGGTGGTGCTAGCGGGGTTTCAGATACGCAGTATTTT. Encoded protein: CASSLVVSGGASGVSDTQYF.